One T cell receptor (beta chain) is described in this entry. Its antigen remains unidentified. Germline CDR1 and CDR2: MNHEY and SVGEGT. The CDR3 spans 22 residues. The junction had 29 bases not matched to a gene; V was cut back by 5 bases and J by 9 bases. Combining a sample-barcoded 5' primer with a J-beta primer mix, a second PCR ran for roughly 7 to 12 cycles. All cDNA molecules were each tagged by a template-switch adaptor with 12 random nucleotides. TCRdb used MiXCR to reprocess the 5' RACE reads, holding one entry per CDR3 protein. Here the sample spans around 1.5 million distinct CDR3 sequences, about 31% being singletons. The data were taken from a study of blood T cells in healthy people across ages. General observations from the study: Long-lived donors exceeded aged donors in naive CD4+ cells and diversity. Roughly linearly, TCR beta diversity per million T cells fell as age increased. The study regarded diversity estimates from one million T cells as underestimates.

The rearrangement uses TRBV6-2 or TRBV6-3 and TRBJ2-1, with 12 bases lining up with TRBD2. This TCR came from a woman aged 30 to 39 in good health. Specimen: blood. The CDR3 region is CASSRGGSPKFFSSGGAIEQFF. CDR3 nucleotide sequence: TGTGCCAGCAGTAGAGGGGGTTCCCCTAAGTTTTTTTCTAGCGGGGGGGCAATTGAGCAGTTCTTC.